This TCR beta chain derives from a study of T-cell memory formation after mild COVID-19. Turning to this clonotype: No antigen is known for it.

5'RACE, which relied on constant-segment primers, yielded TCR alpha and TCR beta cDNA libraries carrying sample barcodes and UMIs. TCRdb called the 5' RACE reads again in MiXCR, with one record for every CDR3 protein. This table has 35,000 to 50,000 distinct CDR3 sequences, approximately 9.7% appearing once. Study outcomes and limitations: Specificity for SARS-CoV-2 was not confirmed among the second-wave clones peaking on day 37.

Sequencing was carried out using PBMCs or a T cell subset sorted from them (not recorded which). The clonotype originates from an adult woman who had mild COVID-19 (a few samples of this study predate the infection). Cell type and time point are not known.

DNA of the CDR3: TGCGCCAGCAGCGTTGGCCGGGAGCAGTTCTTC. Protein: CASSVGREQFF. The rearrangement links TRBV5-1 to TRBJ2-1; D uncertain. The ends were cut back, 4 bases at V and 10 bases at J, with 9 bases in the middle. Per the germline V gene, CDR1 is SGHRS and CDR2 is YFSETQ. The CDR3 covers 11 residues.